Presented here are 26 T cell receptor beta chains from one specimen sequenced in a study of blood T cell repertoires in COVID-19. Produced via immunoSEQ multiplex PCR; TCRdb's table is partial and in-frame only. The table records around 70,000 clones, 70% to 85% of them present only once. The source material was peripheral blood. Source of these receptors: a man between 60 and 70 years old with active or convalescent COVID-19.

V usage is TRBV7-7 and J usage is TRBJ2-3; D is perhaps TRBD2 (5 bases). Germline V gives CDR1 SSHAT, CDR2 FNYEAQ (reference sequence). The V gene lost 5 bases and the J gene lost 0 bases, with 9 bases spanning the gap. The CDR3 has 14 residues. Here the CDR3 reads CASSPSPSTDTQYF. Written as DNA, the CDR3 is TGTGCCAGCAGCCCTAGCCCTAGCACAGATACGCAGTATTTT. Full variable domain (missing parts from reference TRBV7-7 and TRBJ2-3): GAGVSQSPRYKVTKRGQDVTLRCDPISSHATLYWYQQALGQGPEFLTYFNYEAQPDKSGLPSDRFSAERPEGSISTLTIQRTEQRDSAMYRCASSPSPSTDTQYFGPGTRLTVL.

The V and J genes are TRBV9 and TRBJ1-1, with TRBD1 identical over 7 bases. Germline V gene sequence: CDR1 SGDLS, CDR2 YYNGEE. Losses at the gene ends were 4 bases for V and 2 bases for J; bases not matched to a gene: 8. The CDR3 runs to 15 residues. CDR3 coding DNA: TGTGCCAGCAGCACCCTGGACAGGTACAACACTGAAGCTTTCTTT. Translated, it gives CASSTLDRYNTEAFF.

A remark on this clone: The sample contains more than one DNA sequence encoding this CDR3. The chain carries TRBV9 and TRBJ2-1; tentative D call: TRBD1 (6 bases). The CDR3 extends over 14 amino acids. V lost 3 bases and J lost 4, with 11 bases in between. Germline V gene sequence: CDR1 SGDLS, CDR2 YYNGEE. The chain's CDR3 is CASSEEDSYNEQFF. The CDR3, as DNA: TGTGCCAGCAGCGAGGAGGACAGTTACAATGAGCAGTTCTTC.

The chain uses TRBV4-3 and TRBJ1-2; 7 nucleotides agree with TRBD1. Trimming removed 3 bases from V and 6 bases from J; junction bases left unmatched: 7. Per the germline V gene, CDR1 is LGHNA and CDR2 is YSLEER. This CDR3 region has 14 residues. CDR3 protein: CASSHDRVLNGYTF. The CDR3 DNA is TGCGCCAGCAGCCACGACAGGGTTTTAAATGGCTACACCTTC.

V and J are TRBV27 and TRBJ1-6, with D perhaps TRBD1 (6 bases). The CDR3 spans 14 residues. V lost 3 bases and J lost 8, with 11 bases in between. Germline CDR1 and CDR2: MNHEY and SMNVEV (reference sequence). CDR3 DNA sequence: TGTGCCAGCAGTTTCTCGGGGGGCGATTCACCCCTCCACTTT. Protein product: CASSFSGGDSPLHF.

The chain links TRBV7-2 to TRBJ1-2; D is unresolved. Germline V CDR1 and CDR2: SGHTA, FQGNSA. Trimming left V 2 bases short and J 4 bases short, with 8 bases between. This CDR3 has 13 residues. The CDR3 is CASSLFGPYGYTF. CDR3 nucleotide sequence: TGTGCCAGCAGCTTATTTGGGCCCTATGGCTACACCTTC.

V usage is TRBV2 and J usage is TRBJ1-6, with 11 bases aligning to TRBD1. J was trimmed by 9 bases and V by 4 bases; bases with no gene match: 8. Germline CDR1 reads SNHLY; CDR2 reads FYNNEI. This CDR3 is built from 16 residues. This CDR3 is CASSGTRTGGSSPLHF. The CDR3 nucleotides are TGTGCCAGCAGTGGAACCAGGACAGGGGGCTCTTCACCCCTCCACTTT.

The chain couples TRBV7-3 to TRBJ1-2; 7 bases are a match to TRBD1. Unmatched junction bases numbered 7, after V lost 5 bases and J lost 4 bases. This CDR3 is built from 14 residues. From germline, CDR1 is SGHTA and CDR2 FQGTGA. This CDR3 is CASSPDRDGYGYTF. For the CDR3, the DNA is TGTGCCAGCAGCCCAGACAGGGACGGCTATGGCTACACCTTC.

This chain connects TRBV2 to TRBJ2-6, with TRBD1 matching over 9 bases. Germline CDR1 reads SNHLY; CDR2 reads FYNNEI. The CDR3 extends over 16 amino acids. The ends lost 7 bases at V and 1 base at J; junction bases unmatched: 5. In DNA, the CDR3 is TGTGCCAGCATCCGGGACAGGGCGTCTGGGGCCAACGTCCTGACTTTC. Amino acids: CASIRDRASGANVLTF. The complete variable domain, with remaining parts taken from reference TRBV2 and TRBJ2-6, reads EPEVTQTPSHQVTQMGQEVILRCVPISNHLYFYWYRQILGQKVEFLVSFYNNEISEKSEIFDDQFSVERPDGSNFTLKIRSTKLEDSAMYFCASIRDRASGANVLTFGAGSRLTVL.

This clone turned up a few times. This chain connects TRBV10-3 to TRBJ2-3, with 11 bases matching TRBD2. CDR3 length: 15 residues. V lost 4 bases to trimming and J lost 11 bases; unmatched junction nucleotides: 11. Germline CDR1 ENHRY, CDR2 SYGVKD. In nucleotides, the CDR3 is TGTGCCATCAGTGCGGGCCTAGCGGGGGGACAGGAGCAGTATTTT. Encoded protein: CAISAGLAGGQEQYF.

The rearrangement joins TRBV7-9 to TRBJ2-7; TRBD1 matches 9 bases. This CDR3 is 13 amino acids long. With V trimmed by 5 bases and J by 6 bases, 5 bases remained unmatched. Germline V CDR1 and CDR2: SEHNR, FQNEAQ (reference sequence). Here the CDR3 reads CASSKDRGVEQYF. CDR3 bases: TGTGCCAGCAGCAAGGACAGGGGAGTCGAGCAGTACTTC.

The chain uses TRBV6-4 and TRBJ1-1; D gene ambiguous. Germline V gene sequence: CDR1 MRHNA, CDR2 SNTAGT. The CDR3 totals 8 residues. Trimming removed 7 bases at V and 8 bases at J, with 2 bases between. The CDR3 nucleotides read TGTGCCAGCATAGAAGCTTTCTTT. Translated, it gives CASIEAFF.

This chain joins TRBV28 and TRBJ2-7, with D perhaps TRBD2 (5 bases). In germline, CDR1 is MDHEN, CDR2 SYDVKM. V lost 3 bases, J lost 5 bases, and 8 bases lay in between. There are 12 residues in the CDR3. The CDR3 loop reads CASSFNGDEQYF. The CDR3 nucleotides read TGTGCCAGCAGTTTTAACGGGGACGAGCAGTACTTC.

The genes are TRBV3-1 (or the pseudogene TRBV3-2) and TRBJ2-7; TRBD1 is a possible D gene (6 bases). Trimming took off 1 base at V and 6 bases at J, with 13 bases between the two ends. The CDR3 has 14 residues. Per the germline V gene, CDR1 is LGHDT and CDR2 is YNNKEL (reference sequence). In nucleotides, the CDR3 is TGTGCCAGCAGCCAAGGGACAGAAAAGGGCGAGCAGTACTTC. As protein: CASSQGTEKGEQYF.

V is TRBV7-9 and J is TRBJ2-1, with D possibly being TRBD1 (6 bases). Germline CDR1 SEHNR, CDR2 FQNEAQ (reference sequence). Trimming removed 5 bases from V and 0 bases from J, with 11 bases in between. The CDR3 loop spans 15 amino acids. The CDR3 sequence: CASSVGGNSYNEQFF. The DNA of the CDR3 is TGTGCCAGCAGCGTTGGGGGCAACTCCTACAATGAGCAGTTCTTC. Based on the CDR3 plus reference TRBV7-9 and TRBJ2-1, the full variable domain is DTGVSQNPRHKITKRGQNVTFRCDPISEHNRLYWYRQTLGQGPEFLTYFQNEAQLEKSRLLSDRFSAERPKGSFSTLEIQRTEQGDSAMYLCASSVGGNSYNEQFFGPGTRLTVL.

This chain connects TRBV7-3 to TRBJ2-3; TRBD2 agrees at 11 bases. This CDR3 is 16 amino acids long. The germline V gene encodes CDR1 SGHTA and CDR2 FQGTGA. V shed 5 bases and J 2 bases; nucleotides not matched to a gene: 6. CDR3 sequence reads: CASSLGLAGYTDTQYF. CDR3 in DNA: TGTGCCAGCAGCCTCGGACTAGCGGGCTACACAGATACGCAGTATTTT.

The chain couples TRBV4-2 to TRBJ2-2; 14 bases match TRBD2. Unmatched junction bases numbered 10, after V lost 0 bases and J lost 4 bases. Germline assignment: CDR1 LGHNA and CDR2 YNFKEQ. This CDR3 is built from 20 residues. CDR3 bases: TGTGCCAGCAGCCAAGACTGGGTAGGACTAGCGGGGGGACCCACCGGGGAGCTGTTTTTT. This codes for CASSQDWVGLAGGPTGELFF.

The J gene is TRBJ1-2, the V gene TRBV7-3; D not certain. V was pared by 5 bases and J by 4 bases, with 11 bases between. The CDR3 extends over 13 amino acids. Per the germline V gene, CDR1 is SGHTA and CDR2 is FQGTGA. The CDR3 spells CASSPGNGYGYTF. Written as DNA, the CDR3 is TGTGCCAGCAGCCCCGGTAATGGCTATGGCTACACCTTC.

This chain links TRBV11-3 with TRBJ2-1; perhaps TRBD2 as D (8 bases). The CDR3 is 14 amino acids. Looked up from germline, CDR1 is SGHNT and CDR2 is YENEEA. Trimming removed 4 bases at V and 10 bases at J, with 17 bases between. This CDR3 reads CASSSQGERGEQFF. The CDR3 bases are TGTGCCAGCAGCTCCCAGGGGGAGCGGGGGGAGCAGTTCTTC.

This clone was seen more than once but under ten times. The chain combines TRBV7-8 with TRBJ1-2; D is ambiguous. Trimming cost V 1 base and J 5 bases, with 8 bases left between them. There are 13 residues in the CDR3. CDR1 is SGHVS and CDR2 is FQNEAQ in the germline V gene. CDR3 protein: CASSLGGEYGYTF. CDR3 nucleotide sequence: TGTGCCAGCAGCTTAGGTGGGGAGTATGGCTACACCTTC.

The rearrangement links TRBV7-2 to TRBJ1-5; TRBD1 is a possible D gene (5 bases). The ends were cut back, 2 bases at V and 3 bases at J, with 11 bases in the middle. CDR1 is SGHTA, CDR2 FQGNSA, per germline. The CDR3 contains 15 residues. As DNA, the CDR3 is TGTGCCAGCAGCTTATGGGGCCAGATCAATCAGCCCCAGCATTTT. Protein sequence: CASSLWGQINQPQHF. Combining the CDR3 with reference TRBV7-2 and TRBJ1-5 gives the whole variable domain GAGVSQSPSNKVTEKGKDVELRCDPISGHTALYWYRQSLGQGLEFLIYFQGNSAPDKSGLPSDRFSAERTGGSVSTLTIQRTQQEDSAVYLCASSLWGQINQPQHFGDGTRLSIL.

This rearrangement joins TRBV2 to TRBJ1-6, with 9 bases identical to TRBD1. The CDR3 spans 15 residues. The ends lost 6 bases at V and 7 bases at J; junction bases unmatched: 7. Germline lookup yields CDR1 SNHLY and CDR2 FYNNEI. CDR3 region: CASRGETGGNSPLHF. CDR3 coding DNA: TGTGCCAGCAGGGGCGAGACAGGGGGAAATTCACCCCTCCACTTT. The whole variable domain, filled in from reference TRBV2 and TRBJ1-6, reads EPEVTQTPSHQVTQMGQEVILRCVPISNHLYFYWYRQILGQKVEFLVSFYNNEISEKSEIFDDQFSVERPDGSNFTLKIRSTKLEDSAMYFCASRGETGGNSPLHFGNGTRLTVT.

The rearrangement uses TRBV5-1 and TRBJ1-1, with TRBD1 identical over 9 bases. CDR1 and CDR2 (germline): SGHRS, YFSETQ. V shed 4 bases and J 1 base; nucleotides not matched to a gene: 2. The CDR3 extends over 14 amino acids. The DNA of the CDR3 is TGCGCCAGCAGCAGGGGACAGGGGAACACTGAAGCTTTCTTT. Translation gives CASSRGQGNTEAFF.

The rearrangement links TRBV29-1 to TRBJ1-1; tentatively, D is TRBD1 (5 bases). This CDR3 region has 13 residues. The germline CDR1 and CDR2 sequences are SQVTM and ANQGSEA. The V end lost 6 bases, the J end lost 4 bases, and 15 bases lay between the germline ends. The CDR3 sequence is CSVHSWGGTEAFF. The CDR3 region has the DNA TGCAGCGTGCACTCCTGGGGGGGCACTGAAGCTTTCTTT.

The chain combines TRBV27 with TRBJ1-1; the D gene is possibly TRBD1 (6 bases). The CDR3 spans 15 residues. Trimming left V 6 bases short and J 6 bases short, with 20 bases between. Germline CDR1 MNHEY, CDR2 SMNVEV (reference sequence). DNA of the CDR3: TGTGCCAGCAGGGGGGCAGGAGGTTTAATCGCTGAAGCTTTCTTT. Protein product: CASRGAGGLIAEAFF.

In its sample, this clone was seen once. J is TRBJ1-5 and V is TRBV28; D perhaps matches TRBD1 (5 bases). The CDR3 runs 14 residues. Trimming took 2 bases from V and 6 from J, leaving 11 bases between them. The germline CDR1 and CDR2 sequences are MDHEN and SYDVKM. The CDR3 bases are TGTGCCAGCAGTTTAGGGGGGACGAGTCAGCCCCAGCATTTT. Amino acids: CASSLGGTSQPQHF.